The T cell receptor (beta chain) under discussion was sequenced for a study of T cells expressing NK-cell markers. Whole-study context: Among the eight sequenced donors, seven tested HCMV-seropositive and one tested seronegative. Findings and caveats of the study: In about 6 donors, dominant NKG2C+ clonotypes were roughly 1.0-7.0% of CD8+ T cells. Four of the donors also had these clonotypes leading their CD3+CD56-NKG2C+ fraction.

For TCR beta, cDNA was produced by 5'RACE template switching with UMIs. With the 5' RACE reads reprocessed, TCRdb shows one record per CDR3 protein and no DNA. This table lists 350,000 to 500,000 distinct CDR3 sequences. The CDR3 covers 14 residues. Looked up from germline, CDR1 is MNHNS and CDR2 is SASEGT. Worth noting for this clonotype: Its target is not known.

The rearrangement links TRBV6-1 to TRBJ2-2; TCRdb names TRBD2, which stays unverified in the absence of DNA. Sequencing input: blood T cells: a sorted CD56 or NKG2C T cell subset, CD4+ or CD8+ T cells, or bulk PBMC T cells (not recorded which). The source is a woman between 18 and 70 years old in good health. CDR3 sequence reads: CASRRDFFTGELFF.